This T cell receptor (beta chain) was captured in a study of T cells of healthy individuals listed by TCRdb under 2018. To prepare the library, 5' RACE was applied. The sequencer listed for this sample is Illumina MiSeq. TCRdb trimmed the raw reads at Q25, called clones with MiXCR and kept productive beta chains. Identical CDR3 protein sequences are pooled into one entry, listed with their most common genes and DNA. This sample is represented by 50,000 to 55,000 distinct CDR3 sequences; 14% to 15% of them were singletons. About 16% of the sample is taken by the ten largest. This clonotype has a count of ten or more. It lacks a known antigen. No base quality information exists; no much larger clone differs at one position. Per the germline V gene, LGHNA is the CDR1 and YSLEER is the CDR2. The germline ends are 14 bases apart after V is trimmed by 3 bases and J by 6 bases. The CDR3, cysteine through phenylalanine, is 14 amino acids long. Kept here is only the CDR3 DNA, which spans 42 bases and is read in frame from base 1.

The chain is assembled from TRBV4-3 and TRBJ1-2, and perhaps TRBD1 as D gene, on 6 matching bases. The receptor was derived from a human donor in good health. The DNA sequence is TGCGCCAGCAGCCATCTTAACAGGGAAAATGGCTACACCTTC. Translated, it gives CASSHLNRENGYTF.